Shown below are 25 T cell receptor beta chains from a single sample sequenced in a study of CXCR3-negative and CXCR3-positive naive CD8 T cells. UMI-tagged TRB cDNA libraries were built via 5' RACE. TCRdb processed the 5' RACE reads again and assigns one entry to each CDR3 protein, with no DNA. The sample is made up of 45,000 to 70,000 distinct CDR3 sequences, and the top ten hold less than 25% of it. Sequencing was carried out using memory CD8+ T cells from blood. The source is a human donor in good health. Some clones in this sample may be carry-over from other donors' samples.

The V and J genes are TRBV20-1 and TRBJ2-2; TCRdb's D gene call, TRBD1, goes unchecked for lack of DNA. Per the germline V gene, CDR1 is DFQATT and CDR2 is SNEGSKA (reference sequence). The CDR3 consists of 16 residues. The CDR3 protein is CSAREPSGTATGELFF.

The chain recombines TRBV19 with TRBJ2-7; TCRdb indicates TRBD1, and absent DNA this call remains unverified. The length of the CDR3 is 13 residues. Per the germline V gene, CDR1 is LNHDA and CDR2 is SQIVND (reference sequence). The CDR3 is CASSQQEVGEQYF.

This sequence joins TRBV4-3 and TRBJ2-2; absent DNA, TCRdb's TRBD2 call cannot be checked. Germline V lookup: CDR1 LGHNA, CDR2 YSLEER. This CDR3 contains 17 residues. The CDR3 is CASSHPDLAGGTGELFF.

This sequence joins TRBV20-1 and TRBJ1-5; TCRdb gives TRBD1 as the D gene, but with no DNA this cannot be confirmed. Per germline, CDR1 DFQATT and CDR2 SNEGSKA (reference sequence). The CDR3 has 15 amino acids. The CDR3 is CSASNPRSGNQPQHF.

The rearrangement links TRBV4-3 to TRBJ1-1. The CDR3 extends over 13 amino acids. Per germline, CDR1 LGHNA and CDR2 YSLEER. The CDR3 sequence: CASSQFENTEAFF.

The chain combines TRBV29-1 with TRBJ2-3; lacking DNA, the TRBD2 call made by TCRdb goes unchecked. The CDR3 is made up of 13 amino acids. The germline V gene has CDR1 SQVTM and CDR2 ANQGSEA. The CDR3 here is CSAGGLSTDTQYF.

The rearrangement uses TRBV28 and TRBJ1-1; TCRdb names TRBD1, which stays unverified in the absence of DNA. CDR1 and CDR2 from the germline V gene are MDHEN and SYDVKM. The CDR3 length is 13 residues. The CDR3: CASSLDRDTEAFF.

This chain joins TRBV24-1 and TRBJ2-1; TCRdb proposes TRBD2, but this gene call is untestable without DNA. The CDR3 contains 17 residues. Germline assignment: CDR1 KGHDR and CDR2 SFDVKD. CDR3 region: CATSPRTRSDSYNEQFF.

The genes are TRBV20-1 and TRBJ2-7; TCRdb reports TRBD1, a call that lacks DNA to check it against. CDR1 and CDR2 (germline): DFQATT, SNEGSKA (reference sequence). The CDR3 sequence is 14 residues long. The CDR3 here is CSAIALGETYEQYF.

The chain has TRBV2 and TRBJ2-2; with no DNA, the TCRdb D assignment of TRBD1 cannot be verified. Germline V gives CDR1 SNHLY, CDR2 FYNNEI. The CDR3 runs to 16 residues. CDR3 sequence: CASSSRQGAYTGELFF.

This chain links TRBV12-3 or TRBV12-4 with TRBJ2-3; TCRdb picks TRBD2, but there is no DNA to check that call. This CDR3 comprises 16 residues. Here the CDR3 reads CASSPDPSGGTDTQYF.

The V gene is TRBV6-2 or TRBV6-3, the J gene TRBJ2-1. The germline gives CDR1 MNHEY, CDR2 SVGEGT. The CDR3 covers 15 residues. CDR3 region: CASSYSDGAYNEQFF.

V is TRBV5-1 and J is TRBJ1-1; the D gene TCRdb calls, TRBD1, cannot be checked with no DNA. Germline CDR1 and CDR2: SGHRS and YFSETQ. The CDR3 extends over 15 amino acids. The chain's CDR3 is CASSLWAGRGTEAFF. Full variable domain (missing parts from reference TRBV5-1 and TRBJ1-1): KAGVTQTPRYLIKTRGQQVTLSCSPISGHRSVSWYQQTPGQGLQFLFEYFSETQRNKGNFPGRFSGRQFSNSRSEMNVSTLELGDSALYLCASSLWAGRGTEAFFGQGTRLTVV.

The rearrangement uses TRBV7-2 and TRBJ2-7; TCRdb designates TRBD1, a call that cannot be tested without DNA. Germline CDR1 reads SGHTA; CDR2 reads FQGNSA. CDR3 length: 14 residues. This chain's CDR3 is CASSAGTASYEQYF.

This CDR3 is CASSLRGRFYEQYF. V is TRBV5-6 and J is TRBJ2-7; TCRdb indicates TRBD1, and absent DNA this call remains unverified. Germline CDR1 SGHDT, CDR2 YYEEEE. There are 14 residues in the CDR3.

CDR3 in amino acids: CASNDPSGANVLTF. The chain couples TRBV5-1 to TRBJ2-6. Germline CDR1 SGHRS, CDR2 YFSETQ. This CDR3 is 14 amino acids long.

The chain couples TRBV11-2 to TRBJ1-6. In germline, CDR1 is SGHAT, CDR2 FQNNGV. CDR3 length equals 11 residues. The CDR3 reads CASSDPTSLHF. Combining the CDR3 with reference TRBV11-2 and TRBJ1-6 gives the whole variable domain EAGVAQSPRYKIIEKRQSVAFWCNPISGHATLYWYQQILGQGPKLLIQFQNNGVVDDSQLPKDRFSAERLKGVDSTLKIQPAKLEDSAVYLCASSDPTSLHFGNGTRLTVT.

This chain uses TRBV3-1 with TRBJ2-1; the TRBD2 assignment by TCRdb is unverifiable without DNA. In germline, CDR1 is LGHDT, CDR2 YNNKEL (reference sequence). CDR3 length equals 13 residues. CDR3 in amino acids: CATEGLAYGEQFF.

The rearrangement uses TRBV12-3 or TRBV12-4 and TRBJ2-5; TCRdb indicates TRBD1, and absent DNA this call remains unverified. The CDR3 is 13 amino acids. The CDR3 here is CASRPGYEETQYF.

This chain joins TRBV14 and TRBJ1-1; the D call from TCRdb, TRBD1, cannot be confirmed without DNA. Germline lookup yields CDR1 SGHDN and CDR2 FVKESK. The CDR3 spans 16 residues. CDR3: CASSLISTGGNTEAFF.

The rearrangement uses TRBV4-3 and TRBJ2-3; TCRdb returns TRBD2, unconfirmable since there is no DNA. Germline values: CDR1 LGHNA, CDR2 YSLEER. CDR3 length equals 13 residues. CDR3 sequence: CASSHVGGDTQYF.

V and J are TRBV5-1 and TRBJ2-7; lacking DNA, the TRBD1 call made by TCRdb goes unchecked. CDR1 and CDR2 (germline): SGHRS, YFSETQ. The CDR3 extends over 15 amino acids. This chain's CDR3 is CASRLAGGPIYEQYF.

The chain carries TRBV28 and TRBJ1-4; TCRdb's D gene call, TRBD1, goes unchecked for lack of DNA. This CDR3 is 15 amino acids long. The germline V gene has CDR1 MDHEN and CDR2 SYDVKM. CDR3 amino acids: CASSFGQGEVEKLFF.

The gene calls are TRBV4-1 and TRBJ2-5. This CDR3 is built from 13 residues. CDR1 MGHRA and CDR2 YSYEKL come from the germline V gene. The CDR3 reads CASSQSGWETQYF.

CDR3 sequence reads: CASSVSSGVREQYF. The gene calls are TRBV9 and TRBJ2-7; TCRdb gives TRBD2 as the D gene, but with no DNA this cannot be confirmed. The V gene's germline CDR1 is SGDLS and CDR2 YYNGEE. The CDR3 contains 14 residues.